The clone carrying this TCR beta chain has only one observation. The data were taken from a study of blood T cell repertoires in COVID-19. The V end was cut by 8 bases, the J end by 0 bases, with 11 bases between. Germline CDR1 is MDHEN and CDR2 is SYDVKM. The CDR3 has 13 amino acids. The repertoire was sequenced with immunoSEQ multiplex PCR; TCRdb's copy has only in-frame clones and lacks some. The profile shows some 120,000 clones, about 77% of them singletons. This receptor was taken from a human donor in a cohort sampled during active COVID-19. Sequenced: peripheral blood. The chain links TRBV28 to TRBJ2-7; no firm D call. CDR3 sequence (DNA): TGTGCCAGCCTGAACAGCTCCTCCTACGAGCAGTACTTC. It encodes CASLNSSSYEQYF.